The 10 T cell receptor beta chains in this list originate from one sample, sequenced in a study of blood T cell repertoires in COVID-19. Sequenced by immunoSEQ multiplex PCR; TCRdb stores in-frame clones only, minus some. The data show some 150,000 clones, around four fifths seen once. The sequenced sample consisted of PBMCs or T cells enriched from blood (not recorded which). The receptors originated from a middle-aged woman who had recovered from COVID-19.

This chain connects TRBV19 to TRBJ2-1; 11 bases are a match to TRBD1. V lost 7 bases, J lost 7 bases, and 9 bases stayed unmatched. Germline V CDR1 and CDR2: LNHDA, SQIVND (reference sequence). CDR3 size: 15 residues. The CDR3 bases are TGTGCCAGTACGAAAGATGGGGACAGGGGGAATGAGCAGTTCTTC. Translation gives CASTKDGDRGNEQFF.

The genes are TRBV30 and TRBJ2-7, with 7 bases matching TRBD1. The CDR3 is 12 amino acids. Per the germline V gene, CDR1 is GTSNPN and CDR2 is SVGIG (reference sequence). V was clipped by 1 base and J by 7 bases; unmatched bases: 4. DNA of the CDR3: TGTGCCTGGAGTGCTACAGGGGTAGAGCAGTACTTC. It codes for CAWSATGVEQYF. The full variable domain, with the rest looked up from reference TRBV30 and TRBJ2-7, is SQTIHQWPATLVQPVGSPLSLECTVEGTSNPNLYWYRQAAGRGLQLLFYSVGIGQISSEVPQNLSASRPQDRQFILSSKKLLLSDSGFYLCAWSATGVEQYFGPGTRLTVT.

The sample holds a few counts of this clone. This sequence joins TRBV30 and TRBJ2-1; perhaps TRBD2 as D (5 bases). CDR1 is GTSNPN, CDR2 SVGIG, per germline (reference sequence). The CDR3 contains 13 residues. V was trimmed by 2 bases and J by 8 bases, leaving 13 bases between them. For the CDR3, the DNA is TGTGCCTGGAGTAGGACGATGAGGGATGAGCAGTTCTTC. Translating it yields CAWSRTMRDEQFF.

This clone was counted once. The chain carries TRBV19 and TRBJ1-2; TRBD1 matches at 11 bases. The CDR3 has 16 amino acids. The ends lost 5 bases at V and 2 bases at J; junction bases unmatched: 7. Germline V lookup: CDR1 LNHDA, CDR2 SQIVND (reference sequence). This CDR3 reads CASSPDRTGGNYGYTF. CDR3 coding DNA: TGTGCCAGTAGTCCCGACCGGACAGGGGGCAACTATGGCTACACCTTC.

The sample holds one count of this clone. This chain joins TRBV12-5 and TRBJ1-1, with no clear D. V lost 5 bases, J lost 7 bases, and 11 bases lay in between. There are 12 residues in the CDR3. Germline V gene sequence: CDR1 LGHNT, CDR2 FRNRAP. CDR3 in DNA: TGTGCTAGTGGTGGAGGAGGAAATGAAGCTTTCTTT. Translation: CASGGGGNEAFF.

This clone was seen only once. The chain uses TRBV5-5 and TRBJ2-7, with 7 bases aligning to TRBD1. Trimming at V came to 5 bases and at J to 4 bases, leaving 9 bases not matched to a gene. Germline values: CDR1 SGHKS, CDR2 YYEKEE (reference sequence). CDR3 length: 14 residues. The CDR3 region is CASRALGQKYEQYF. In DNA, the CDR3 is TGTGCCAGCAGAGCTTTGGGACAGAAGTACGAGCAGTACTTC.

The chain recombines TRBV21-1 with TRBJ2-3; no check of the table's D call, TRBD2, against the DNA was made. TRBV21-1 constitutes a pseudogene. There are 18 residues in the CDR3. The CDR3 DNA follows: TGTGCCAGCAGCAAAGCGCGACTAGCGGGGGGGTTAACAGATACGCAGTATTTT. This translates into CASSKARLAGGLTDTQYF.

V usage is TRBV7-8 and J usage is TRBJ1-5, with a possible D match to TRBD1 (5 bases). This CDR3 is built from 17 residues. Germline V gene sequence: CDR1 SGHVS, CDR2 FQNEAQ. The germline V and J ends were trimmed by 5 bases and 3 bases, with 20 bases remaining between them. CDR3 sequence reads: CASSPLAGHDFNQPQHF. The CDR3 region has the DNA TGTGCCAGCAGCCCCCTTGCCGGACATGACTTCAATCAGCCCCAGCATTTT.

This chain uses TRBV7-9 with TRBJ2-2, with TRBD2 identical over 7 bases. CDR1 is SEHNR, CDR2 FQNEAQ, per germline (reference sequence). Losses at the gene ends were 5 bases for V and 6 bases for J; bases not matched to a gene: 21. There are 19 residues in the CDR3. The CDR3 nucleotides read TGTGCCAGCAGCCTACTTAACAGCGGACTAGAATGGGGACCCGGGGAGCTGTTTTTT. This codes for CASSLLNSGLEWGPGELFF.

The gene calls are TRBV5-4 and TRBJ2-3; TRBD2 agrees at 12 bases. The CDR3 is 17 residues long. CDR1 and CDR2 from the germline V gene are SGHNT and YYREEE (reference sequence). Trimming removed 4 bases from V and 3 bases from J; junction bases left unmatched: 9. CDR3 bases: TGTGCCAGCAGCCCAGGAGGCACTAGCGGGGGGACAGATACGCAGTATTTT. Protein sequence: CASSPGGTSGGTDTQYF.